This entry lists 13 T cell receptor beta chains sequenced from one sample in a study of cytomegalovirus exposure and HLA in healthy donors. With 60 Vbeta and 13 Jbeta primers, the PCR was carried out. Using immunoSEQ multiplex PCR, the repertoire was profiled, and TCRdb retains in-frame clones only, with some absent. The data hold over 150,000 clones, with around four fifths observed a single time. Sequencing was performed on PBMCs. The receptors stem from a man between 45 and 60 years old in good health and CMV-seronegative.

The V and J genes are TRBV29-1 and TRBJ2-7; TRBD1 matches 9 bases. With 5 bases clipped from V and 5 bases from J, the junction kept 7 bases outside the gene matches. There are 13 residues in the CDR3. The V gene's germline CDR1 is SQVTM and CDR2 ANQGSEA. CDR3 protein: CSVSGQGLHEQYF. For the CDR3, the DNA is TGCAGCGTTTCCGGACAGGGGCTTCACGAGCAGTACTTC.

The CDR3 sequence is CASSRQGYYEQYF. CDR3 coding DNA: TGTGCCAGCTCACGACAGGGCTACTACGAGCAGTACTTC. The chain has TRBV18 and TRBJ2-5; 7 bases map to TRBD1. TRBJ2-7 matches the DNA end more closely, so the J call is doubtful. The length of the CDR3 is 13 residues. Germline CDR1 KGHSH, CDR2 LQKENI.

This clone has more than one count but fewer than ten. The chain uses TRBV29-1 and TRBJ1-2; D possibly corresponds to TRBD1 (5 bases). The CDR3 has 13 amino acids. Germline V CDR1 and CDR2: SQVTM, ANQGSEA. V was trimmed by 6 bases and J by 3 bases, leaving 14 bases between them. CDR3 amino acids: CSVLSGIDYGYTF. The CDR3 region has the DNA TGCAGCGTACTCTCAGGGATTGACTATGGCTACACCTTC.

This clone was found once. The gene calls are TRBV7-2 and TRBJ2-3, with a weak D call TRBD1 (5 bases). The CDR3 is made up of 11 amino acids. Trimming left V 8 bases short and J 6 bases short, with 9 bases between. Germline V gene lookup returns CDR1 SGHTA and CDR2 FQGNSA. The CDR3 coding sequence is TGTGCCAGCGGCAACAGGGATACGCAGTATTTT. The encoded protein is CASGNRDTQYF.

V usage is TRBV28 and J usage is TRBJ2-7, with a weak D call TRBD2 (5 bases). This CDR3 comprises 15 residues. Germline loops: CDR1 MDHEN, CDR2 SYDVKM. V gave up 2 bases and J gave up 4 bases, with 15 bases separating them. The CDR3 DNA is TGTGCCAGCAGTTTAAGGACTCTAGTTAGGTACGAGCAGTACTTC. Translated: CASSLRTLVRYEQYF.

V and J are TRBV6-1 and TRBJ1-1; D not resolved. V was trimmed by 2 bases and J by 0 bases, leaving 4 bases between them. This CDR3 has 13 amino acids. The germline V gene has CDR1 MNHNS and CDR2 SASEGT. CDR3 DNA sequence: TGTGCCAGCAGTGAACACATGAACACTGAAGCTTTCTTT. Encoded protein: CASSEHMNTEAFF.

The chain has TRBV18 and TRBJ1-1; 10 nucleotides line up with TRBD1. The CDR3 runs to 15 residues. V lost 3 bases, J lost 4 bases, and 5 bases stayed unmatched. Germline V gives CDR1 KGHSH, CDR2 LQKENI. This CDR3 reads CASSPPTGGTTEAFF. CDR3 nucleotides: TGTGCCAGCTCACCCCCGACAGGGGGCACCACTGAAGCTTTCTTT.

The chain employs TRBV7-6 and TRBJ2-7; TRBD1 is a possible D gene (6 bases). Germline CDR1 is SGHVS and CDR2 is FNYEAQ. Between the trimmed V and J ends, which lost 1 base and 2 bases, there was a span of 9 bases. This CDR3 is built from 14 residues. CDR3 amino acids: CASSLEGQPYEQYF. The CDR3 bases are TGTGCCAGCAGCTTAGAAGGACAGCCCTACGAGCAGTACTTC.

The chain combines TRBV18 with TRBJ2-3, with a weak D call TRBD1 (7 bases). This CDR3 region has 15 residues. V dropped 3 bases and J dropped 0 bases, with 10 bases sitting between them. CDR1 is KGHSH, CDR2 LQKENI, per germline. The CDR3 protein is CASSPRGVSTDTQYF. CDR3 bases: TGTGCCAGCTCACCCAGGGGGGTTAGCACAGATACGCAGTATTTT.

The chain uses TRBV9 and TRBJ2-3; D is ambiguous. The CDR3 totals 12 residues. The V end lost 4 bases, the J end lost 9 bases, and 12 bases lay between the germline ends. Germline assignment: CDR1 SGDLS and CDR2 YYNGEE. The DNA for the CDR3 is TGTGCCAGCAGCTCCCAGTCGAAAACGCAGTATTTT. It is translated as CASSSQSKTQYF.

The rearrangement joins TRBV28 to TRBJ2-7, with 9 bases lining up with TRBD1. Per germline, CDR1 MDHEN and CDR2 SYDVKM. Trimming at V came to 6 bases and at J to 5 bases, leaving 23 bases not matched to a gene. The CDR3 totals 19 residues. The CDR3 DNA sequence: TGTGCCAGCAGATCCCCGGGACAGGGAACATCCCTGCTAGCGGACGAGCAGTACTTC. Its translation is CASRSPGQGTSLLADEQYF.

The chain carries TRBV5-6 and TRBJ2-3, with 10 bases aligning to TRBD2. This CDR3 comprises 15 residues. J was trimmed by 2 bases and V by 2 bases; bases with no gene match: 2. Germline V gives CDR1 SGHDT, CDR2 YYEEEE. CDR3 amino acids: CASSLAGGLTDTQYF. The CDR3 coding sequence is TGTGCCAGCAGCTTAGCGGGGGGGCTCACAGATACGCAGTATTTT.

V usage is TRBV5-1 and J usage is TRBJ1-1, with TRBD1 identical over 8 bases. Germline V lookup: CDR1 SGHRS, CDR2 YFSETQ. Trimming cost V 5 bases and J 1 base; bases outside gene matches: 7. CDR3 size: 15 residues. In nucleotides, the CDR3 is TGCGCCAGCAGTCATCAGGGGGCTAAGAACACTGAAGCTTTCTTT. Translation gives CASSHQGAKNTEAFF. The full variable domain, completed using reference TRBV5-1 and TRBJ1-1, is KAGVTQTPRYLIKTRGQQVTLSCSPISGHRSVSWYQQTPGQGLQFLFEYFSETQRNKGNFPGRFSGRQFSNSRSEMNVSTLELGDSALYLCASSHQGAKNTEAFFGQGTRLTVV.